One sample yielded the 21 T cell receptor beta chains listed below, sequenced in a study of blood T cell repertoires in COVID-19. Sequencing used immunoSEQ multiplex PCR; TCRdb keeps in-frame clones, though not all of them. The repertoire holds 150,000 to 250,000 clones, with around four fifths as singletons. Sequenced: PBMCs or T cells enriched from blood (not recorded which). Receptors originate from a man in his forties who had recovered from COVID-19.

The CDR3 DNA is TGCGCCAGCAGCCAAGATATCCGGGACAGGGGTGGCTATGGCTACACCTTC. It yields the protein CASSQDIRDRGGYGYTF. The rearrangement joins TRBV4-3 to TRBJ1-2; 10 positions agree with TRBD1. The J segment lost 4 bases and the V segment lost 0 bases, leaving 8 bases of the junction unmatched. The germline gives CDR1 LGHNA, CDR2 YSLEER. The CDR3 extends over 17 amino acids.

V is TRBV10-3 and J is TRBJ1-1; D perhaps matches TRBD1 (5 bases). The CDR3 is 13 amino acids. The V gene lost 4 bases and the J gene lost 4 bases, with 10 bases spanning the gap. Germline CDR1 ENHRY, CDR2 SYGVKD. The CDR3 DNA reads as TGTGCCATCAGTGTAGGGGTGGGCACTGAAGCTTTCTTT. It specifies CAISVGVGTEAFF.

The gene calls are TRBV19 and TRBJ2-7; 9 nucleotides align to TRBD1. Germline CDR1 LNHDA, CDR2 SQIVND (reference sequence). V was pared by 6 bases and J by 2 bases, with 8 bases of the junction left unmatched. The CDR3 length is 15 residues. Written as DNA, the CDR3 is TGTGCCAGTAGCCCTACCGGGACAGGGCCCTACGAGCAGTACTTC. Encoded protein: CASSPTGTGPYEQYF.

CDR3 coding DNA: TGCGCCAGCAGCTTGGGGGACATCCTGAACACTGAAGCTTTCTTT. Encoded protein: CASSLGDILNTEAFF. The rearrangement links TRBV5-1 to TRBJ1-1; D is perhaps TRBD1 (6 bases). V lost 0 bases and J 0 bases, leaving 9 bases between the germline ends. CDR1 and CDR2 (germline): SGHRS, YFSETQ. The CDR3 is made up of 15 amino acids.

V gene TRBV11-2 combines with J gene TRBJ1-3; the D gene is possibly TRBD1 (5 bases). V gave up 0 bases and J gave up 2 bases, with 17 bases separating them. Germline V gene sequence: CDR1 SGHAT, CDR2 FQNNGV. The CDR3 spans 18 residues. CDR3 protein: CASSLDQNPRGAGNTIYF. The CDR3 DNA follows: TGTGCCAGCAGCTTAGATCAAAACCCCCGGGGGGCTGGAAACACCATATATTTT.

V gene TRBV7-3 combines with J gene TRBJ2-1; weak D call: TRBD1 (6 bases). There are 13 residues in the CDR3. Germline V gene data show CDR1 as SGHTA and CDR2 as FQGTGA. Trimming took 1 base from V and 7 from J, leaving 8 bases between them. CDR3 nucleotides: TGTGCCAGCAGCTTAAGACAGGATAATGAGCAGTTCTTC. Its protein is CASSLRQDNEQFF. The entire variable domain, with the rest obtained from reference TRBV7-3 and TRBJ2-1, is as follows: GAGVSQTPSNKVTEKGKYVELRCDPISGHTALYWYRQSLGQGPEFLIYFQGTGAADDSGLPNDRFFAVRPEGSVSTLKIQRTERGDSAVYLCASSLRQDNEQFFGPGTRLTVL.

CDR3 amino acids: CASSATSGSNNEQFF. The DNA of the CDR3 is TGTGCCAGCAGCGCGACTAGCGGGAGTAACAATGAGCAGTTCTTC. The V and J genes are TRBV9 and TRBJ2-1; 12 bases are shared with TRBD2. The V segment lost 3 bases and the J segment 5 bases; nucleotides outside the gene matches: 3. CDR1 SGDLS and CDR2 YYNGEE come from the germline V gene. CDR3 size: 15 residues.

The CDR3 region is CASSPRLATNEKLFF. The CDR3 DNA follows: TGTGCCAGCAGCCCTCGGTTGGCAACTAATGAAAAACTGTTTTTT. The chain has TRBV7-8 and TRBJ1-4; no clear D gene. Per the germline V gene, CDR1 is SGHVS and CDR2 is FQNEAQ. The CDR3 loop spans 15 amino acids. With 5 bases removed from V and 0 bases from J, the gap between germline ends came to 10 bases.

In DNA, the CDR3 is TGTGCCAGCAGCCTGTACGGGATCGGGGAATGGGAGCAGTTCTTC. The encoded protein is CASSLYGIGEWEQFF. This sequence joins TRBV11-2 and TRBJ2-1, with D possibly being TRBD2 (5 bases). From germline, CDR1 is SGHAT and CDR2 FQNNGV. The V end was cut by 5 bases, the J end by 10 bases, with 21 bases between. The CDR3 length is 15 residues. Filled out from reference TRBV11-2 and TRBJ2-1, the complete variable domain reads EAGVAQSPRYKIIEKRQSVAFWCNPISGHATLYWYQQILGQGPKLLIQFQNNGVVDDSQLPKDRFSAERLKGVDSTLKIQPAKLEDSAVYLCASSLYGIGEWEQFFGPGTRLTVL.

This chain's CDR3 is CASSPDRVGRGGEQYF. The CDR3 nucleotides read TGTGCCAGCAGCCCAGACAGGGTCGGACGCGGCGGAGAGCAGTACTTC. The chain recombines TRBV9 with TRBJ2-7, with 7 bases fitting TRBD1. Looked up from germline, CDR1 is SGDLS and CDR2 is YYNGEE. V was pared by 4 bases and J by 7 bases, with 17 bases of the junction left unmatched. CDR3 length equals 16 residues.

The gene calls are TRBV4-2 and TRBJ2-5, with 9 nucleotides matching TRBD2. J was trimmed by 5 bases and V by 0 bases; bases with no gene match: 7. The CDR3 has 16 residues. The germline gives CDR1 LGHNA, CDR2 YNFKEQ. CDR3 protein: CASSQDLGAGGETQYF. CDR3 coding DNA: TGTGCCAGCAGCCAAGATTTGGGAGCGGGGGGCGAGACCCAGTACTTC.

The chain recombines TRBV11-1 with TRBJ2-3, with D possibly matching TRBD1 (5 bases). Trimming pared 1 base from V and 4 bases from J, leaving 9 bases between. This CDR3 spans 14 amino acids. Germline V gives CDR1 SGHAT, CDR2 FQDESV (reference sequence). CDR3 nucleotide sequence: TGTGCCAGCAGCTTAGTTGGACACTCAGATACGCAGTATTTT. Protein: CASSLVGHSDTQYF.

The chain recombines TRBV6-2 or TRBV6-3 with TRBJ2-7, with a weak D call TRBD1 (6 bases). There are 16 residues in the CDR3. Germline CDR1 is MNHEY and CDR2 is SVGEGT. The V and J ends lost 5 bases and 4 bases respectively, with 21 bases between them. The CDR3 region is CASSTLRQAWGYEQYV. The CDR3 DNA reads as TGTGCCAGCAGTACCCTACGACAGGCCTGGGGTTACGAGCAGTACGTC.

This clone was counted between two and nine times. The J gene is TRBJ2-7, the V gene TRBV19, with 7 positions matching TRBD1. With 6 bases clipped from V and 0 bases from J, the junction kept 8 bases outside the gene matches. The CDR3 extends over 15 amino acids. Germline lookup yields CDR1 LNHDA and CDR2 SQIVND (reference sequence). DNA for the CDR3: TGTGCCAGTAGGATCGACAGGGAGAGCTCCTACGAGCAGTACTTC. Its protein product is CASRIDRESSYEQYF.

V and J are TRBV19 and TRBJ1-2, with a weak D call TRBD1 (6 bases). Germline V gene lookup returns CDR1 LNHDA and CDR2 SQIVND (reference sequence). The CDR3 is 16 residues long. V lost 0 bases and J lost 2, with 13 bases in between. CDR3 DNA sequence: TGTGCCAGTAGTATAGATGGCCGGACAGAGAACTATGGCTACACCTTC. Its translation: CASSIDGRTENYGYTF.

This rearrangement joins TRBV10-3 to TRBJ1-4, with D maybe TRBD1 (6 bases). V lost 3 bases and J lost 4, with 12 bases in between. The CDR3 is 15 amino acids. Germline V gene data show CDR1 as ENHRY and CDR2 as SYGVKD. CDR3 sequence: CAISDPGHSNEKLFF. The CDR3 nucleotides read TGTGCCATCAGTGATCCGGGACATAGTAATGAAAAACTGTTTTTT.

This clone was detected once. This chain joins TRBV7-2 and TRBJ1-5; D remains ambiguous. Germline CDR1 and CDR2: SGHTA and FQGNSA. Trimming removed 1 base at V and 2 bases at J, with 9 bases between. This CDR3 comprises 15 residues. CDR3 DNA sequence: TGTGCCAGCAGCTTAGGGACGGGAGGCAATCAGCCCCAGCATTTT. This codes for CASSLGTGGNQPQHF. Looking up the rest from reference TRBV7-2 and TRBJ1-5 gives the full variable domain: GAGVSQSPSNKVTEKGKDVELRCDPISGHTALYWYRQSLGQGLEFLIYFQGNSAPDKSGLPSDRFSAERTGGSVSTLTIQRTQQEDSAVYLCASSLGTGGNQPQHFGDGTRLSIL.

The V gene is TRBV7-2, the J gene TRBJ2-2; D uncertain. The CDR3 runs to 13 residues. V lost 3 bases, J lost 1 base, and 3 bases lay in between. The germline V gene has CDR1 SGHTA and CDR2 FQGNSA. The CDR3 reads CASSFKNTGELFF. As DNA, the CDR3 is TGTGCCAGCAGCTTCAAGAACACCGGGGAGCTGTTTTTT.

The chain couples TRBV18 to TRBJ2-6; TRBD2 might be the D (6 bases). Germline CDR1 KGHSH, CDR2 LQKENI. This CDR3 is 15 amino acids long. The germline V and J ends were trimmed by 2 bases and 3 bases, with 8 bases remaining between them. This CDR3 is CASSPAGLGANVLTF. CDR3 bases: TGTGCCAGCTCACCAGCGGGGCTTGGGGCCAACGTCCTGACTTTC.

V gene TRBV30 combines with J gene TRBJ1-2; 8 nucleotides line up with TRBD1. The length of the CDR3 is 14 residues. The V and J ends lost 4 bases and 7 bases, in that order; junction bases with no gene match: 11. Germline values: CDR1 GTSNPN, CDR2 SVGIG (reference sequence). CDR3 loop: CAWTGQGSSGGYTF. CDR3 bases: TGTGCCTGGACAGGACAGGGTAGTTCTGGTGGCTACACCTTC.

This chain uses TRBV4-1 with TRBJ1-3, with 7 nucleotides matching TRBD1. The CDR3 length is 18 residues. CDR1 and CDR2 (germline): MGHRA, YSYEKL. Unmatched junction bases numbered 12, after V lost 4 bases and J lost 0 bases. The CDR3 protein is CASSRVGFGTVSGNTIYF. DNA for the CDR3: TGCGCCAGCAGCCGCGTGGGATTTGGGACAGTCTCTGGAAACACCATATATTTT.